This T cell receptor beta chain emerged from a study of OX40 agonist ivuxolimab in advanced cancers. At the level of the study: The dose of intravenous ivuxolimab that patients received every 2 weeks ranged from 0.01 to 10 mg/kg.

A remark on this clone: The antigen is unknown.

Produced via immunoSEQ multiplex PCR; TCRdb's table is partial and in-frame only. The data hold 80,000 to 100,000 clones, with about 90% observed a single time. General study findings and limits: Low levels of normalized T-cell clonal expansion also appeared in some nonresponders. Researchers did not determine the expanded peripheral T cells' antigen specificity.

Individuals having autoimmune disease history or systemic immunosuppression were not enrolled. This clonotype was sampled from an adult with an advanced solid tumor such as melanoma, head and neck, liver or kidney cancer. The sequences come from CD4+ or CD8+ T cells sorted from blood, collected in a trial of the OX40 agonist ivuxolimab.

CDR3 in DNA: TGTGCCAGCAGCTGGGGACAGAACCTGAACTATGGCTACACCTTC. It translates to CASSWGQNLNYGYTF. The chain links TRBV9 to TRBJ1-2, with TRBD1 matching 7 bases. Germline CDR1 is SGDLS and CDR2 is YYNGEE. V shed 4 bases, J shed 2 bases, and the junction held 8 bases outside the gene matches. There are 15 residues in the CDR3.